These T cell receptor beta chains were read from a single sample in a study of untreated major depressive disorder. Measured with immunoSEQ multiplex PCR; TCRdb has only the in-frame clones, and not every one. The sample has about 15,000 clones, about nine tenths seen once. Sequencing was carried out using CD4+ T cells from PBMCs. These receptors originate from a man under 40 with major depressive disorder. Each CDR3 is given with its conserved first and last residue. A D gene is named only where the DNA matches it firmly. Clone size is not always given. Where it is, it says once, few, many or a class for expanded clones.

cdr3_nt,cdr3_aa,v_call,clone_size,j_call,d_call
TGTGCCTGGAGTGGGGCAGGGCGAGAGCAGTACTTC,CAWSGAGREQYF,TRBV30,.,TRBJ2-7,.
TGTGCCAGTAGTTCTCGTACAGGGCGGGACACTGAAGCTTTCTTT,CASSSRTGRDTEAFF,TRBV19,.,TRBJ1-1,.
TGTGCCAGCAGTGAAGCTGGAACCAGGAATTCACCCCTCCACTTT,CASSEAGTRNSPLHF,TRBV6-1,.,TRBJ1-6,.
TGTGCCAGCAGTTACTTGGCGGCTAACTATGGCTACACCTTC,CASSYLAANYGYTF,TRBV6-5,.,TRBJ1-2,.
TGTGCCTGGAAATCGAGGACAGGGGGAAGCTCCTATAATTCACCCCTCCACTTT,CAWKSRTGGSSYNSPLHF,TRBV30,.,TRBJ1-6,TRBD1
TGTGCCAGCAGCCCCGTCGGACGGGGGCGCCAAGAGACCCAGTACTTC,CASSPVGRGRQETQYF,TRBV7-3,.,TRBJ2-5,.
TGTGCCAGCAGCCAAATAGACCCTCGGGGGGGAAGGAGGTCCTACGAGCAGTACTTC,CASSQIDPRGGRRSYEQYF,TRBV13,.,TRBJ2-7,TRBD2
TGCGCCAGCAGCCAAGATGGGTCTCACAGCACCATATATTTT,CASSQDGSHSTIYF,TRBV4-1,once,TRBJ1-3,.
TGCGCCAGCAGCTTGACAGGCACAGATACGCAGTATTTT,CASSLTGTDTQYF,TRBV5-1,.,TRBJ2-3,.
TGCGCCAGCAGCTTAACAGGGATATCCGGGGAGACCCAGTACTTC,CASSLTGISGETQYF,TRBV5-1,.,TRBJ2-5,.
TGTGCCAGCAAGACTCTGGGCGGTGAAGCTTTCTTT,CASKTLGGEAFF,TRBV7-3,.,TRBJ1-1,.
TGTGCCTGGAGTGTAATGGGAGGGAAAGAGACCCAGTACTTC,CAWSVMGGKETQYF,TRBV30,.,TRBJ2-5,TRBD2
TGCGCCAGCAGTGAGTCGGGAGCCCAGCGCCGTACGCAGTATTTT,CASSESGAQRRTQYF,TRBV10-1,.,TRBJ2-3,.
TGCGCCAGCAGCTCGGGACAGGGGGAAAGTCAGTTCTTC,CASSSGQGESQFF,TRBV5-1,.,TRBJ2-1,TRBD1
TGTGCCAGCAGTTTACAAGGACAGTCGCAGTACTTC,CASSLQGQSQYF,TRBV28,.,TRBJ2-7,.
TGTGCCAGCAGTGGGACAACGAACACCGGGGAGCTGTTTTTT,CASSGTTNTGELFF,TRBV27,.,TRBJ2-2,.
TGCGCCAGCAGCCCCTCTTCGGGTAGCGGCACAGAATTCTACAATGAGCAGTTCTTC,CASSPSSGSGTEFYNEQFF,TRBV4-1,.,TRBJ2-1,.
TGTGCCAGCAGCTTAAAGGCGTCCACTGAAGCTTTCTTT,CASSLKASTEAFF,TRBV7-3,.,TRBJ1-1,.
TGCGCCAGAGACAGGGGGCCTGGCGGGCGGCAGTACTTC,CARDRGPGGRQYF,TRBV10-1,.,TRBJ2-7,TRBD1